These 25 T cell receptor beta chains were all obtained from the same sample, sequenced in a study of T cells after yellow fever vaccination. TCRdb fed the 5' RACE reads into MiXCR, producing one record per CDR3 protein. The table includes 500,000 to 650,000 distinct CDR3 sequences, roughly 12% detected once. This specimen was PBMCs, taken on the day of the yellow fever booster vaccination. These receptors were obtained from a man aged 25 to 40 who received the YFV17D yellow fever vaccine.

The J gene is TRBJ2-1, the V gene TRBV7-8, with D uncertain. Germline V lookup: CDR1 SGHVS, CDR2 FQNEAQ. V shed 5 bases and J shed 7 bases, with 15 bases lying between them. The CDR3 sequence is 14 residues long. CDR3 sequence reads: CASSPSKKVNEQFF. The CDR3 bases are TGTGCCAGCAGCCCTAGTAAGAAGGTTAATGAGCAGTTCTTC.

The table lists this clonotype with a few counts. The J gene is TRBJ2-4, the V gene TRBV20-1; D ambiguous. Deletions cut 3 bases from V and 0 bases from J, with 12 bases between. This CDR3 is 15 amino acids long. Germline V gene data show CDR1 as DFQATT and CDR2 as SNEGSKA (reference sequence). The CDR3 loop is CSARLGRLAKNIQYF. In DNA form, the CDR3 reads TGCAGTGCTAGGCTCGGACGCCTAGCCAAAAACATTCAGTACTTC.

The chain carries TRBV3-1 and TRBJ1-2; D remains unclear. This CDR3 is built from 15 residues. V shed 4 bases and J shed 8 bases, with 20 bases lying between them. Germline loops: CDR1 LGHDT, CDR2 YNNKEL (reference sequence). The CDR3 DNA reads TGTGCCAGCAGCCTCTCAGGAGCCGGGTTTGTCGGCTACACCTTC. Translating gives CASSLSGAGFVGYTF. Full variable domain (outside the CDR3, taken from reference TRBV3-1 and TRBJ1-2): DTAVSQTPKYLVTQMGNDKSIKCEQNLGHDTMYWYKQDSKKFLKIMFSYNNKELIINETVPNRFSPKSPDKAHLNLHINSLELGDSAVYFCASSLSGAGFVGYTFGSGTRLTVV.

This clonotype was observed a handful of times. The chain couples TRBV7-9 to TRBJ2-2; 7 nucleotides agree with TRBD2. The ends lost 5 bases at V and 0 bases at J; junction bases unmatched: 6. In germline, CDR1 is SEHNR, CDR2 FQNEAQ (reference sequence). There are 16 residues in the CDR3. CDR3 coding DNA: TGTGCCAGCAGCGCCTTGGCGGGAGCGAACACCGGGGAGCTGTTTTTT. The encoded protein is CASSALAGANTGELFF.

The chain has TRBV9 and TRBJ1-1, with D uncertain. CDR3 length: 13 amino acids. Germline CDR1 and CDR2: SGDLS and YYNGEE. V was clipped by 4 bases and J by 5 bases, with 12 bases between them. CDR3 in amino acids: CASSPPASTEAFF. The CDR3 DNA reads TGTGCCAGCAGCCCCCCGGCATCGACTGAAGCTTTCTTT.

This clonotype was counted between two and nine times. J is TRBJ1-2 and V is TRBV14, with D perhaps TRBD1 (6 bases). With 1 base removed from V and 2 bases from J, the gap between germline ends came to 11 bases. Germline CDR1 and CDR2: SGHDN and FVKESK. The CDR3 has 15 amino acids. The CDR3, as DNA: TGTGCCAGCAGCCAAGCTCAGGGGAGCAACTATGGCTACACCTTC. Translated, it gives CASSQAQGSNYGYTF.

This chain connects TRBV29-1 to TRBJ2-7; D remains unclear. The CDR3 totals 11 residues. The ends were cut back, 6 bases at V and 0 bases at J, with 6 bases in the middle. CDR1 and CDR2 (germline): SQVTM, ANQGSEA. The CDR3 sequence is CSVANSYEQYF. CDR3 DNA: TGCAGCGTAGCCAACTCCTACGAGCAGTACTTC.

The CDR3 spells CASSSTGTGTETQYF. CDR3 nucleotides: TGTGCCAGCAGTTCTACAGGGACAGGGACGGAGACCCAGTACTTC. This chain joins TRBV12-3 or TRBV12-4 and TRBJ2-5; 9 bases agree with TRBD1. With 4 bases clipped from V and 5 bases from J, the junction kept 8 bases outside the gene matches. This CDR3 is 15 amino acids long.

This clonotype showed up just a few times. The genes are TRBV6-2 or TRBV6-3 and TRBJ2-5, with D perhaps TRBD1 or TRBD2 (5 bases each). V was cut by 9 bases and J by 3 bases, with 14 bases left in between. Per the germline V gene, CDR1 is MNHEY and CDR2 is SVGEGT. The CDR3 has 13 residues. CDR3 DNA sequence: TGTGCCAGTCGGGCGTGGGGGAAAGAGACCCAGTACTTC. Translation gives CASRAWGKETQYF.

This clonotype appeared a few times. V usage is TRBV23-1 and J usage is TRBJ2-4, with D maybe TRBD2 (6 bases). TRBV23-1 is flagged as an ORF with uncertain function. V lost 3 bases and J lost 0, with 21 bases in between. The CDR3 contains 19 residues. The CDR3 nucleotides read TGCGCCAGCAGTCATGGGGTACGGGGGATAGAAATAGCCAAAAACATTCAGTACTTC. Translated, it gives CASSHGVRGIEIAKNIQYF.

V and J are TRBV7-2 and TRBJ2-3; D is perhaps TRBD1 or TRBD2 (5 bases each). Germline V lookup: CDR1 SGHTA, CDR2 FQGNSA. The CDR3 covers 15 residues. V dropped 3 bases and J dropped 0 bases, with 10 bases sitting between them. CDR3 region: CASSFMGVSTDTQYF. The CDR3 region has the DNA TGTGCCAGCAGCTTCATGGGGGTTAGCACAGATACGCAGTATTTT.

In this sample, this clonotype turned up once. V and J are TRBV25-1 and TRBJ2-7, with D perhaps matching TRBD2 (6 bases). CDR3 size: 11 residues. Germline lookup yields CDR1 MGHDK and CDR2 SYGVNS. The V and J ends lost 10 bases and 2 bases respectively, with 9 bases between them. The CDR3 nucleotides are TGTGCCACCGCGGGAACCTACGAGCAGTACTTC. Translating it yields CATAGTYEQYF.

J is TRBJ1-5 and V is TRBV7-9; D is ambiguous. From germline, CDR1 is SEHNR and CDR2 FQNEAQ (reference sequence). The CDR3 has 13 residues. V shed 5 bases and J shed 6 bases, with 11 bases lying between them. The CDR3 loop reads CASSEAAGQPQHF. The DNA of the CDR3 is TGTGCCAGCAGCGAAGCAGCGGGTCAGCCCCAGCATTTT.

This clonotype showed up just a few times. The gene calls are TRBV24-1 and TRBJ2-7; unclear D gene. With 5 bases removed from V and 3 bases from J, the gap between germline ends came to 7 bases. The CDR3 runs to 12 residues. Germline loops: CDR1 KGHDR, CDR2 SFDVKD. The DNA of the CDR3 is TGTGCCACCAGTGTCAACGGCTACGAGCAGTACTTC. This sequence encodes CATSVNGYEQYF.

This clonotype was counted only a few times. CDR3 region: CASSPPAPRQQYF. The CDR3, as DNA: TGTGCCAGCTCACCACCGGCCCCCCGGCAGCAGTACTTC. The chain combines TRBV18 with TRBJ2-7; no clear D. Germline V gene data show CDR1 as KGHSH and CDR2 as LQKENI. This CDR3 comprises 13 residues. Trimming left V 0 bases short and J 8 bases short, with 11 bases between.

This chain connects TRBV7-2 to TRBJ1-5; the D gene is possibly TRBD1 (6 bases). V was pared by 6 bases and J by 4 bases, with 10 bases between. The germline gives CDR1 SGHTA, CDR2 FQGNSA. The CDR3 has 13 amino acids. CDR3 DNA: TGTGCCAGCAGGTACCAGGGGAATCAGCCCCAGCATTTT. It is translated as CASRYQGNQPQHF.

The V gene is TRBV7-2, the J gene TRBJ2-1; TRBD2 is a possible D gene (6 bases). Germline assignment: CDR1 SGHTA and CDR2 FQGNSA. V was shortened by 1 base and J by 8 bases, with 15 bases between the two germline ends. The CDR3 is 15 amino acids. CDR3 protein: CASSLGLGVFHEQFF. In DNA, the CDR3 is TGTGCCAGCAGCTTAGGACTAGGGGTTTTTCATGAGCAGTTCTTC.

This clonotype was picked up a small number of times. The chain links TRBV7-3 to TRBJ2-2; D might be TRBD2 (5 bases). This CDR3 is built from 14 residues. Trimming removed 6 bases from V and 3 bases from J, with 11 bases in between. From germline, CDR1 is SGHTA and CDR2 FQGTGA. CDR3 amino acids: CASRRLRDTGELFF. The CDR3 DNA follows: TGTGCCAGCAGGCGCTTGAGGGACACCGGGGAGCTGTTTTTT.

This clonotype turned up a few times. The chain joins TRBV28 to TRBJ1-1; 11 nucleotides align to TRBD1. From germline, CDR1 is MDHEN and CDR2 SYDVKM. After removal of 3 bases from V and 4 bases from J, the junction contained 1 base not matched to a gene. This CDR3 contains 14 residues. CDR3 residues: CASSLDRGLTEAFF. The CDR3 DNA reads TGTGCCAGCAGTTTGGACAGGGGGCTCACTGAAGCTTTCTTT.

This clonotype was seen only a few times. CDR3 sequence reads: CASSLAGRVSGETQYF. The CDR3 DNA reads as TGTGCCAGCAGCTTAGCGGGCAGGGTTTCCGGAGAGACCCAGTACTTC. This sequence joins TRBV7-2 and TRBJ2-5, with D perhaps TRBD1 (5 bases). CDR3 size: 16 residues. The V gene's germline CDR1 is SGHTA and CDR2 FQGNSA. V was trimmed by 0 bases and J by 4 bases, leaving 15 bases between them. The variable domain in full, with the rest retrieved from reference TRBV7-2 and TRBJ2-5, is GAGVSQSPSNKVTEKGKDVELRCDPISGHTALYWYRQSLGQGLEFLIYFQGNSAPDKSGLPSDRFSAERTGGSVSTLTIQRTQQEDSAVYLCASSLAGRVSGETQYFGPGTRLLVL.

In this sample, this clonotype turned up a few times. The chain couples TRBV6-5 to TRBJ2-1, with D perhaps TRBD1 (6 bases). This CDR3 contains 11 residues. Trimming took off 8 bases at V and 15 bases at J, with 17 bases between the two ends. Germline V lookup: CDR1 MNHEY, CDR2 SVGAGI. This CDR3 is CASHSGRGWFF. The CDR3 coding sequence is TGTGCCAGCCATTCGGGAAGGGGGTGGTTCTTC.

This clonotype was picked up a small number of times. The chain couples TRBV20-1 to TRBJ2-7; D assignment may be TRBD1 or TRBD2 (5 bases each). CDR3 length equals 13 residues. The V gene lost 5 bases and the J gene lost 4 bases, with 15 bases spanning the gap. Per germline, CDR1 DFQATT and CDR2 SNEGSKA (reference sequence). The CDR3: CSAGLGTDYEQYF. The CDR3 bases are TGCAGTGCTGGCCTCGGGACGGATTACGAGCAGTACTTC.

This clonotype was detected a few times. CDR3 loop: CASSETARGDWSKNIQYF. CDR3 coding DNA: TGCGCCAGCAGCGAAACGGCTCGGGGAGACTGGTCCAAAAACATTCAGTACTTC. The rearrangement joins TRBV5-1 to TRBJ2-4; perhaps TRBD2 as D (5 bases). The V gene lost 4 bases and the J gene lost 2 bases, with 22 bases spanning the gap. Per germline, CDR1 SGHRS and CDR2 YFSETQ. The CDR3 covers 18 residues.

CDR3 protein: CASSYRSASPRLYSADTQYF. CDR3 nucleotide sequence: TGTGCCAGCAGTTACAGGTCTGCTAGTCCCCGACTATATTCAGCAGATACGCAGTATTTT. The chain recombines TRBV6-2 or TRBV6-3 with TRBJ2-3; tentatively, D is TRBD2 (5 bases). CDR3 length: 20 residues. Germline CDR1 MNHEY, CDR2 SVGEGT. Trimming left V 2 bases short and J 4 bases short, with 28 bases between.

This clonotype has a handful of counts. The rearrangement joins TRBV5-1 to TRBJ2-1; 14 positions agree with TRBD2. This CDR3 comprises 16 residues. V shed 8 bases, J shed 4 bases, and the junction held 8 bases outside the gene matches. The V gene's germline CDR1 is SGHRS and CDR2 YFSETQ. CDR3 sequence: CASFPGTSGSYNEQFF. The CDR3 coding sequence is TGCGCCAGTTTTCCCGGGACTAGCGGGAGTTACAATGAGCAGTTCTTC. Variable domain in full (rest from reference TRBV5-1 and TRBJ2-1): KAGVTQTPRYLIKTRGQQVTLSCSPISGHRSVSWYQQTPGQGLQFLFEYFSETQRNKGNFPGRFSGRQFSNSRSEMNVSTLELGDSALYLCASFPGTSGSYNEQFFGPGTRLTVL.